This T cell receptor beta chain was found in a study of blood T cell repertoires in COVID-19. At the level of the study: Samples taken during acute and convalescent COVID-19 were collected in the United States, Italy and Spain. T cells, B-cell-depleted T cells, or PBMCs provided the cDNA or gDNA that served as material.

The CDR3 is 14 residues long. Germline CDR1 and CDR2: MNHNS and SASEGT. V lost 5 bases, J lost 8 bases, and 16 bases lay in between. Methods used by the authors: Quantification of nucleated cells was approximated via reference gene primer amplification. Sequenced by immunoSEQ multiplex PCR; TCRdb stores in-frame clones only, minus some. The V and J calls and clone size are taken from that table; D and trimming were inferred from the DNA. This table has about 330,000 clones, about 83% appearing once. Sequencing was done on a sample of peripheral blood. The chain combines TRBV6-1 with TRBJ2-1; D is possibly TRBD2 (5 bases). The origin of this receptor is a woman aged 45-65 years with acute or convalescent COVID-19. The CDR3 DNA reads as TGTGCCAGCAGTTCACTAGAGTCAGGCCATGAGCAGTTCTTC. Translated: CASSSLESGHEQFF.